The next 17 T cell receptor beta chains were all read from a single sample in a study of T cell changes during pregnancy in multiple sclerosis. Profiling relied on immunoSEQ multiplex PCR, and the TCRdb table lists in-frame clones only, not all of them. The table includes around 80,000 clones, 90% to 95% detected once. This material consisted of peripheral blood, taken in the second trimester of pregnancy. Receptor source: a female donor in good health, enrolled as a control in a pregnancy study.

The chain uses TRBV6-5 and TRBJ2-1; the match to TRBD2 covers 15 bases. There are 16 residues in the CDR3. Germline loops: CDR1 MNHEY, CDR2 SVGAGI. The ends lost 2 bases at V and 6 bases at J; junction bases unmatched: 2. As DNA, the CDR3 is TGTGCCAGCAGTTACAGGACTAGCGGGAGGGCCAATGAGCAGTTCTTC. Translated: CASSYRTSGRANEQFF.

The rearrangement links TRBV27 to TRBJ2-1, with D possibly TRBD1 on 7 matching bases. This CDR3 comprises 16 residues. Germline CDR1 MNHEY, CDR2 SMNVEV (reference sequence). The V end was cut by 3 bases, the J end by 9 bases, with 21 bases between. The CDR3 here is CASSLGGRGGFGEQFF. For the CDR3, the DNA is TGTGCCAGCAGTTTGGGGGGAAGAGGGGGCTTCGGTGAGCAGTTCTTC.

This rearrangement joins TRBV4-1 to TRBJ2-1; TRBD2 matches 8 bases. Germline-derived CDR1 and CDR2 are MGHRA and YSYEKL. The CDR3 loop spans 17 amino acids. V lost 4 bases, J lost 3 bases, and 11 bases stayed unmatched. The CDR3 here is CASSLTSGRAFYNEQFF. CDR3 in DNA: TGCGCCAGCAGCCTTACCAGCGGGAGAGCTTTCTACAATGAGCAGTTCTTC.

The chain links TRBV27 to TRBJ1-1; D may be TRBD1 (5 bases). Trimming took 1 base from V and 2 from J, leaving 11 bases between them. This CDR3 has 15 residues. CDR1 and CDR2 (germline): MNHEY, SMNVEV (reference sequence). CDR3 DNA sequence: TGTGCCAGCAGTTTATACGCAGGGCCTAACACTGAAGCTTTCTTT. This encodes CASSLYAGPNTEAFF.

The chain is built from TRBV19 and TRBJ1-5; TRBD1 aligns across 9 bases. Germline CDR1 and CDR2: LNHDA and SQIVND (reference sequence). The CDR3 extends over 14 amino acids. V trimming: 7 bases; J trimming: 8 bases; junction bases outside the gene matches: 9. CDR3 bases: TGTGCCAGTACCTTGGACAGGGGTCTTGAGCCCCAGCATTTT. It translates to CASTLDRGLEPQHF.

This sequence joins TRBV29-1 and TRBJ2-7; D uncertain. V was pared by 3 bases and J by 0 bases, with 9 bases between. Germline V gene sequence: CDR1 SQVTM, CDR2 ANQGSEA. This CDR3 comprises 13 residues. CDR3 nucleotides: TGCAGCGTTGAGTTAGCCGACTCCTACGAGCAGTACTTC. Translated, it gives CSVELADSYEQYF.

Concerning this clone itself: One end of the junction is discordant with germline, which a read error may explain. Other DNA sequences in the sample encode the same CDR3. The V call is TRBV11-2, the J call TRBJ1-2; 9 bases map to TRBD1. This CDR3 comprises 14 residues. Germline CDR1 reads SGHAT; CDR2 reads FQNNGV. The CDR3 spells CASSPMGQGFGYTF. CDR3 coding DNA: TGTGCCAGCAGCCCGATGGGACAGGGCTTTGGCTATACCTTC.

This sequence joins TRBV27 and TRBJ1-2; 10 nucleotides agree with TRBD1. The CDR3 covers 16 residues. Per germline, CDR1 MNHEY and CDR2 SMNVEV (reference sequence). The ends lost 2 bases at V and 4 bases at J; junction bases unmatched: 7. This CDR3 reads CASSLRTGGSVYGYTF. As DNA, the CDR3 is TGTGCCAGCAGTTTACGGACAGGGGGTAGTGTCTATGGCTACACCTTC.

This clone is a singleton in its sample. This rearrangement joins TRBV21-1 to TRBJ1-5; whether TRBD1, the table's D call, matches the DNA was not checked. TRBV21-1 is given as a pseudogene. CDR3 size: 16 residues. CDR3: CASSPRPGQVNQPQHF. Here the CDR3 DNA reads TGTGCCAGCAGCCCCCGCCCAGGACAGGTCAATCAGCCCCAGCATTTT.

The gene calls are TRBV12-5 and TRBJ2-7; TRBD1 is a possible D gene (5 bases). The CDR3 consists of 12 residues. Germline V CDR1 and CDR2: LGHNT, FRNRAP. Trimming left V 6 bases short and J 4 bases short, with 10 bases between. The CDR3 loop is CASGPDRYEQYF. The CDR3 DNA is TGTGCTAGTGGACCCGACAGATACGAGCAGTACTTC.

This clone is a singleton in its sample. The V gene is TRBV5-1, the J gene TRBJ2-3; TRBD2 aligns across 15 bases. In germline, CDR1 is SGHRS, CDR2 YFSETQ. This CDR3 region has 14 residues. The CDR3 sequence is CASGLAGGADTQYF. CDR3 DNA: TGCGCTAGCGGACTAGCGGGAGGGGCAGATACGCAGTATTTT. Full variable domain (remainder filled in from reference TRBV5-1 and TRBJ2-3): KAGVTQTPRYLIKTRGQQVTLSCSPISGHRSVSWYQQTPGQGLQFLFEYFSETQRNKGNFPGRFSGRQFSNSRSEMNVSTLELGDSALYLCASGLAGGADTQYFGPGTRLTVL.

The gene calls are TRBV5-4 and TRBJ1-2, with a tentative D call TRBD1 (5 bases). The CDR3 has 16 residues. Between the trimmed V and J ends, which lost 0 bases and 8 bases, there was a span of 20 bases. Germline V CDR1 and CDR2: SGHNT, YYREEE (reference sequence). Written as DNA, the CDR3 is TGTGCCAGCAGCTTGGGCGGGGGACCGCATTACGAGGGCTACACCTTC. Amino acids: CASSLGGGPHYEGYTF.

The genes are TRBV28 and TRBJ1-5; D call uncertain. The length of the CDR3 is 14 residues. Germline CDR1 MDHEN, CDR2 SYDVKM. V gave up 3 bases and J gave up 4 bases, with 10 bases separating them. This chain's CDR3 is CASSFLGSNQPQHF. In DNA, the CDR3 is TGTGCCAGCAGTTTTCTGGGGAGTAATCAGCCCCAGCATTTT.

Notes on this clone: The same CDR3 also results from other DNA sequences found in this sample. V is TRBV5-4 and J is TRBJ1-2; tentatively, D is TRBD1 (6 bases). V was clipped by 4 bases and J by 2 bases, with 9 bases between them. The germline V gene encodes CDR1 SGHNT and CDR2 YYREEE (reference sequence). CDR3 length equals 13 residues. The CDR3 loop is CASSLDRNYGYTF. The CDR3 DNA sequence: TGTGCCAGCAGCCTCGACAGGAACTATGGCTACACCTTC.

The V gene is TRBV19, the J gene TRBJ1-5, with 10 bases that match TRBD1. The CDR3 is 16 amino acids. The ends lost 6 bases at V and 5 bases at J; junction bases unmatched: 10. Germline loops: CDR1 LNHDA, CDR2 SQIVND (reference sequence). This CDR3 reads CASSTSGTGVHQPQHF. The DNA for the CDR3 is TGTGCCAGTAGCACCTCCGGGACAGGGGTGCATCAGCCCCAGCATTTT.

The chain couples TRBV6-1 to TRBJ2-7; D is possibly TRBD1 (6 bases). The CDR3 consists of 15 residues. Trimming took 4 bases from V and 2 from J, leaving 15 bases between them. Germline lookup yields CDR1 MNHNS and CDR2 SASEGT. This CDR3 reads CASSARDNSAYEQYF. CDR3 nucleotide sequence: TGTGCCAGCAGTGCCCGGGACAACTCAGCCTACGAGCAGTACTTC.

This chain joins TRBV4-1 and TRBJ2-2; 8 nucleotides match TRBD2. From germline, CDR1 is MGHRA and CDR2 YSYEKL. V lost 4 bases, J lost 4 bases, and 8 bases stayed unmatched. The CDR3 extends over 16 amino acids. This CDR3 is CASSPFGGGTTGELFF. CDR3 bases: TGCGCCAGCAGCCCGTTCGGGGGGGGCACCACCGGGGAGCTGTTTTTT.